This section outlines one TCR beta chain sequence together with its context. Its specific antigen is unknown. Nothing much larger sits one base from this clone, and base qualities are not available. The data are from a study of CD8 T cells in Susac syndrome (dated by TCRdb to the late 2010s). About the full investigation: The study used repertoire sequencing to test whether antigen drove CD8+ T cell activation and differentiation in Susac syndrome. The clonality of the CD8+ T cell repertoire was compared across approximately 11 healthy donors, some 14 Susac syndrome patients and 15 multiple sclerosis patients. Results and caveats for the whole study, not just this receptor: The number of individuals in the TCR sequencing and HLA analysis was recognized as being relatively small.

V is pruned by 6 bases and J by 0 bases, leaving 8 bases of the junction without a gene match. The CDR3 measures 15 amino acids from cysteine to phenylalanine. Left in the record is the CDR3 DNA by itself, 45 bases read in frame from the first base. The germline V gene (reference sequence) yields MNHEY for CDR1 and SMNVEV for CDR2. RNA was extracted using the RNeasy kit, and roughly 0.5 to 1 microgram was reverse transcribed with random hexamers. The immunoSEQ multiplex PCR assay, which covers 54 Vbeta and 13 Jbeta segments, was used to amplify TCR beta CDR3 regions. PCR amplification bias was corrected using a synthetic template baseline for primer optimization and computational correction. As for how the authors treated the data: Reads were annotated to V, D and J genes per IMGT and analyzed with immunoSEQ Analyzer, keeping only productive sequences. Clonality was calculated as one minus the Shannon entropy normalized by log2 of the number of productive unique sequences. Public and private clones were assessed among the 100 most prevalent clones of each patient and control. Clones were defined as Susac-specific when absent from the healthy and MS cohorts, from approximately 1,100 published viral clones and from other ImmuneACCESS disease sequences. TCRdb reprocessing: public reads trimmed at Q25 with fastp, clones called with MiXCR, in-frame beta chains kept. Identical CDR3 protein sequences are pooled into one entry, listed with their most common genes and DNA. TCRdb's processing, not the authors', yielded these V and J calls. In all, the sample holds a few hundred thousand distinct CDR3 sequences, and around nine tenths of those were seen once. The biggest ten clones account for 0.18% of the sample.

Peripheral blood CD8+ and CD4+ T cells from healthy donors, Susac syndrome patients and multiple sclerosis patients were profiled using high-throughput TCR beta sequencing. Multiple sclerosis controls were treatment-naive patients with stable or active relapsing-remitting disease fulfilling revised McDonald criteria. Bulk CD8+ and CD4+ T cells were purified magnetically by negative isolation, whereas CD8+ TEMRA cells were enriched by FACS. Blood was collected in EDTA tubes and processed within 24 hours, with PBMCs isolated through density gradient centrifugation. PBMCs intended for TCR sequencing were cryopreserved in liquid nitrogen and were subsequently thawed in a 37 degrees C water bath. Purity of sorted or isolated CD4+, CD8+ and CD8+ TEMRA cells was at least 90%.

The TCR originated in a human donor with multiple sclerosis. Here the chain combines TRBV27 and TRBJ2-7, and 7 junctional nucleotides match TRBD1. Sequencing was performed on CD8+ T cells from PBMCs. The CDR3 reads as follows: CASSLKGAISYEQYF. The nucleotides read TGTGCCAGCAGCCTGAAGGGGGCTATCTCCTACGAGCAGTACTTC.